This T cell receptor beta chain was captured in a study of blood T cell repertoires in COVID-19. Study-level information: Samples taken during acute and convalescent COVID-19 were collected in the United States, Italy and Spain. The analysed material was cDNA or gDNA that came from T cells, B-cell-depleted T cells, or PBMCs.

V dropped 5 bases and J dropped 4; count of bases not matched to a gene: 9. The length of the CDR3 is 15 residues. CDR1 is LNHDA and CDR2 is SQIVND in the germline V gene (reference sequence). Per the original data handling: From reference gene primer amplification, estimates of nucleated cell counts were derived. TCRdb's copy holds only in-frame clones and misses some; the assay was immunoSEQ multiplex PCR. The D gene and trimming were derived from the DNA, and the V and J assignments and clone size from that table. Among around 270,000 clones listed, around 87% were seen once. The sequencing sample was made of peripheral blood. J is TRBJ1-2 and V is TRBV19, with 8 positions matching TRBD1. This TCR was sampled from a woman between 50 and 59 years old with acute or convalescent COVID-19. CDR3 amino acids: CASSEGRGLFYGYTF. CDR3 nucleotide sequence: TGTGCCAGTAGTGAGGGCAGGGGGCTCTTCTATGGCTACACCTTC.